The next 28 T cell receptor beta chains were all read from a single sample in a study of PD-1 blockade in classical Hodgkin lymphoma. Noted time point: cycle 4 day 1 (C4D1), after 5 to 7 weeks of nivolumab. Each patient's relapse followed autologous stem cell transplantation, and brentuximab vedotin exposure varied. Profiled with immunoSEQ multiplex PCR; TCRdb holds only in-frame clones, not every one. This sample yields over 85,000 clones, of which about nine tenths are seen a single time; approximately 2.9% belongs to the top ten. The sample consisted of peripheral blood mononuclear cells (PBMCs), taken before the fourth cycle of nivolumab. All receptors derive from a human donor with classical Hodgkin lymphoma.

The rearrangement uses TRBV7-2 and TRBJ2-5; D perhaps matches TRBD2 (6 bases). Germline V gene data show CDR1 as SGHTA and CDR2 as FQGNSA. This CDR3 is built from 17 residues. Trimming shortened V by 1 base and J by 7 bases, and 22 bases separated the two germline ends. CDR3 DNA: TGTGCCAGCAGCTTAGGGGGCGGGGCGAGGCGGGGCGGGACCCAGTACTTC. Translation gives CASSLGGGARRGGTQYF.

The CDR3, as DNA: TGTGCCAGCAGTGGAGGGAACACTGAAGCTTTCTTT. It translates to CASSGGNTEAFF. The chain employs TRBV2 and TRBJ1-1; D unclear. V dropped 4 bases and J dropped 1 base, with 4 bases sitting between them. Germline CDR1 SNHLY, CDR2 FYNNEI. The CDR3 contains 12 residues.

This clone was counted a single time. The rearrangement joins TRBV7-9 to TRBJ2-7, with 8 bases that match TRBD1. CDR3 length: 14 residues. Germline lookup yields CDR1 SEHNR and CDR2 FQNEAQ (reference sequence). The ends lost 3 bases at V and 2 bases at J; junction bases unmatched: 3. CDR3 loop: CASSLDRDAYEQYF. The CDR3 DNA reads TGTGCCAGCAGCTTGGACAGGGACGCCTACGAGCAGTACTTC. The whole variable domain, filled in from reference TRBV7-9 and TRBJ2-7, reads DTGVSQNPRHKITKRGQNVTFRCDPISEHNRLYWYRQTLGQGPEFLTYFQNEAQLEKSRLLSDRFSAERPKGSFSTLEIQRTEQGDSAMYLCASSLDRDAYEQYFGPGTRLTVT.

The chain joins TRBV6-1 to TRBJ2-7; D is unclear. Between the trimmed V and J ends, which lost 6 bases and 0 bases, there was a span of 18 bases. Looked up from germline, CDR1 is MNHNS and CDR2 is SASEGT. This CDR3 region has 16 residues. The CDR3 region is CASSEPPGVSSYEQYF. The DNA of the CDR3 is TGTGCCAGCAGCGAACCTCCGGGCGTCAGCTCCTACGAGCAGTACTTC.

This sequence joins TRBV15 and TRBJ2-1, with 10 nucleotides matching TRBD1. J was trimmed by 9 bases and V by 0 bases; bases with no gene match: 14. Germline V gives CDR1 LNHNV, CDR2 YYDKDF (reference sequence). The CDR3 runs 18 residues. The CDR3 is CATSRDFPGTGARGEQFF. The CDR3 coding sequence is TGTGCCACCAGCAGAGATTTCCCCGGGACAGGGGCTCGCGGTGAGCAGTTCTTC.

The J gene is TRBJ1-3, the V gene TRBV28, with TRBD1 as a possible D gene (5 bases). Germline V gives CDR1 MDHEN, CDR2 SYDVKM. The CDR3 covers 12 residues. CDR3 bases: TGTACCTCGGGGACGACTGGAAACACCATATATTTT. This translates into CTSGTTGNTIYF.

The V and J genes are TRBV10-3 and TRBJ2-5; 8 nucleotides align to TRBD2. The CDR3 has 14 amino acids. Germline CDR1 reads ENHRY; CDR2 reads SYGVKD. Trimming removed 5 bases from V and 1 base from J; junction bases left unmatched: 3. The CDR3 loop reads CAISLAGSQETQYF. In DNA form, the CDR3 reads TGTGCCATCAGTTTAGCGGGGAGCCAAGAGACCCAGTACTTC.

This clone was counted a few times. The V gene is TRBV28, the J gene TRBJ1-5; 7 bases agree with TRBD1. Germline loops: CDR1 MDHEN, CDR2 SYDVKM. Germline trimming cut 6 bases from V and 6 bases from J; bases unmatched to any gene: 5. CDR3 length: 13 residues. This chain's CDR3 is CASSYRGSQPQHF. The CDR3 DNA sequence: TGTGCCAGCAGCTACAGGGGTTCTCAGCCCCAGCATTTT. Full variable domain (rest looked up from reference TRBV28 and TRBJ1-5): DVKVTQSSRYLVKRTGEKVFLECVQDMDHENMFWYRQDPGLGLRLIYFSYDVKMKEKGDIPEGYSVSREKKERFSLILESASTNQTSMYLCASSYRGSQPQHFGDGTRLSIL.

The chain carries TRBV7-3 and TRBJ2-3; D unresolved. Germline V lookup: CDR1 SGHTA, CDR2 FQGTGA. This CDR3 has 14 amino acids. Trimming pared 4 bases from V and 7 bases from J, leaving 15 bases between. CDR3 DNA: TGTGCCAGCAGCTCACCCCAACAACCAAATACGCAGTATTTT. Translating it yields CASSSPQQPNTQYF.

The CDR3 nucleotides read TGTGCCAGCAGCCAAGATTGGGCGGGGGGGCTAGTTGAGCAGTTCTTC. Its protein is CASSQDWAGGLVEQFF. The chain joins TRBV4-2 to TRBJ2-1; TRBD2 agrees at 9 bases. Germline loops: CDR1 LGHNA, CDR2 YNFKEQ. The length of the CDR3 is 16 residues. V lost 0 bases to trimming and J lost 9 bases; unmatched junction nucleotides: 9.

The chain has TRBV7-9 and TRBJ1-1; D perhaps matches TRBD1 (6 bases). This CDR3 is 16 amino acids long. V lost 5 bases, J lost 4 bases, and 20 bases lay in between. In germline, CDR1 is SEHNR, CDR2 FQNEAQ (reference sequence). The DNA for the CDR3 is TGTGCCAGCAGCCTTCCCGCGGTCGACAGGCCCACTGAAGCTTTCTTT. Translating gives CASSLPAVDRPTEAFF.

The rearrangement joins TRBV29-1 to TRBJ2-7; possibly TRBD2 for D (5 bases). The CDR3 is made up of 11 amino acids. Per the germline V gene, CDR1 is SQVTM and CDR2 is ANQGSEA. The V end was cut by 6 bases, the J end by 9 bases, with 15 bases between. The CDR3 nucleotides read TGCAGCGTAGCTGAGCAGCGGCGGCAGTACTTC. The encoded protein is CSVAEQRRQYF.

This chain joins TRBV11-2 and TRBJ2-1; the D gene is possibly TRBD1 (6 bases). The germline V and J ends were trimmed by 0 bases and 2 bases, with 8 bases remaining between them. The CDR3 runs to 15 residues. The germline V gene has CDR1 SGHAT and CDR2 FQNNGV. CDR3 sequence (DNA): TGTGCCAGCAGCTTAGAGACAGGTGCCTACAATGAGCAGTTCTTC. Translated, it gives CASSLETGAYNEQFF.

A single count supports this clone. This rearrangement joins TRBV7-9 to TRBJ1-1; the D gene is possibly TRBD1 (6 bases). This CDR3 spans 14 amino acids. The V gene lost 5 bases and the J gene lost 1 base, with 11 bases spanning the gap. In germline, CDR1 is SEHNR, CDR2 FQNEAQ (reference sequence). The DNA of the CDR3 is TGTGCCAGCAGCCTCCGACAGGAGAACACTGAAGCTTTCTTT. Protein: CASSLRQENTEAFF.

V is TRBV7-9 and J is TRBJ2-3; D is unresolved. The CDR3 has 12 amino acids. V was trimmed by 1 base and J by 8 bases, leaving 7 bases between them. The germline V gene has CDR1 SEHNR and CDR2 FQNEAQ (reference sequence). CDR3 residues: CASSLVRGTQYF. CDR3 DNA sequence: TGTGCCAGCAGCTTAGTTCGAGGTACGCAGTATTTT. Together with reference TRBV7-9 and TRBJ2-3, the CDR3 gives the full variable domain: DTGVSQNPRHKITKRGQNVTFRCDPISEHNRLYWYRQTLGQGPEFLTYFQNEAQLEKSRLLSDRFSAERPKGSFSTLEIQRTEQGDSAMYLCASSLVRGTQYFGPGTRLTVL.

In this sample, this clone turned up once. V and J are TRBV10-3 and TRBJ1-1, with D uncertain. Trimming took off 6 bases at V and 1 base at J, with 15 bases between the two ends. The germline gives CDR1 ENHRY, CDR2 SYGVKD. This CDR3 has 15 residues. CDR3 DNA: TGTGCCATCAGCTCACGGCTGACGGCGAACACTGAAGCTTTCTTT. It translates to CAISSRLTANTEAFF.

The DNA of the CDR3 is TGTGCCAGCAGCCAAGAGTGGGCGGCGGCAAACACTGAAGCTTTCTTT. This sequence encodes CASSQEWAAANTEAFF. The V gene is TRBV14, the J gene TRBJ1-1; D remains ambiguous. This CDR3 contains 16 residues. Germline lookup yields CDR1 SGHDN and CDR2 FVKESK. V dropped 0 bases and J dropped 2 bases, with 13 bases sitting between them.

The V and J genes are TRBV5-6 and TRBJ1-6; D is undetermined. This CDR3 comprises 17 residues. V lost 4 bases to trimming and J lost 0 bases, with 14 bases between them. From germline, CDR1 is SGHDT and CDR2 YYEEEE. The CDR3 DNA reads TGTGCCAGCAGCCTCTTTGGAGGGAGCTCCTATAATTCACCCCTCCACTTT. It translates to CASSLFGGSSYNSPLHF.

The J gene is TRBJ2-7, the V gene TRBV6-5; weak D call: TRBD2 (5 bases). This CDR3 has 14 residues. Per the germline V gene, CDR1 is MNHEY and CDR2 is SVGAGI. V lost 7 bases and J 0 bases, leaving 13 bases between the germline ends. The CDR3 is CASNSGFYSYEQYF. The DNA of the CDR3 is TGTGCCAGCAACTCGGGGTTTTACTCCTACGAGCAGTACTTC.

The CDR3 DNA sequence: TGTGCCTGGGGAGGAGGGGCCCCAGAGAAGACCCAGTACTTC. Its protein is CAWGGGAPEKTQYF. This chain connects TRBV30 to TRBJ2-5; possibly TRBD2 for D (6 bases). Trimming took off 5 bases at V and 6 bases at J, with 19 bases between the two ends. CDR3 length: 14 amino acids. CDR1 and CDR2 from the germline V gene are GTSNPN and SVGIG (reference sequence).

The rearrangement joins TRBV9 to TRBJ2-1; D is possibly TRBD1 (5 bases). The V end was cut by 1 base, the J end by 1 base, with 9 bases between. CDR3 size: 15 residues. CDR1 is SGDLS and CDR2 is YYNGEE in the germline V gene. DNA of the CDR3: TGTGCCAGCAGCGTACAGGGATCATCCTACAATGAGCAGTTCTTC. Translated: CASSVQGSSYNEQFF.

The chain couples TRBV4-2 to TRBJ2-5; no reliable D call. There are 17 residues in the CDR3. The V end lost 0 bases, the J end lost 5 bases, and 19 bases lay between the germline ends. Per germline, CDR1 LGHNA and CDR2 YNFKEQ. For the CDR3, the DNA is TGTGCCAGCAGCCAAGATCTTGGAGTTTATGATCCGGAGACCCAGTACTTC. Its translation: CASSQDLGVYDPETQYF.

The gene calls are TRBV6-1 and TRBJ2-7; D is unresolved. The CDR3 runs to 15 residues. Trimming pared 2 bases from V and 0 bases from J, leaving 11 bases between. CDR1 is MNHNS and CDR2 is SASEGT in the germline V gene. The CDR3 loop reads CASSESASSSYEQYF. The CDR3 bases are TGTGCCAGCAGTGAATCGGCAAGTAGCTCCTACGAGCAGTACTTC.

The J gene is TRBJ2-1, the V gene TRBV19; D may be TRBD1 or TRBD2 (6 bases each). Germline V gene sequence: CDR1 LNHDA, CDR2 SQIVND (reference sequence). Trimming removed 2 bases at V and 6 bases at J, with 14 bases between. This CDR3 comprises 15 residues. The CDR3 sequence: CASSIRLGGGNEQFF. The CDR3 coding sequence is TGTGCCAGTAGTATAAGGCTGGGGGGCGGCAATGAGCAGTTCTTC. Full variable domain (rest looked up from reference TRBV19 and TRBJ2-1): DGGITQSPKYLFRKEGQNVTLSCEQNLNHDAMYWYRQDPGQGLRLIYYSQIVNDFQKGDIAEGYSVSREKKESFPLTVTSAQKNPTAFYLCASSIRLGGGNEQFFGPGTRLTVL.

The chain links TRBV29-1 to TRBJ2-1, with D possibly called TRBD1 or TRBD2 (7 bases each). Germline CDR1 SQVTM, CDR2 ANQGSEA. V shed 6 bases and J shed 6 bases, with 15 bases lying between them. CDR3 length: 13 amino acids. Here the CDR3 reads CSVKTGRVNEQFF. CDR3 DNA: TGCAGCGTGAAGACAGGGAGGGTCAATGAGCAGTTCTTC.

The chain employs TRBV28 and TRBJ1-1; no definite D call. V was trimmed by 7 bases and J by 8 bases, leaving 14 bases between them. In germline, CDR1 is MDHEN, CDR2 SYDVKM. The CDR3 sequence is 12 residues long. CDR3 loop: CASTHGGVEAFF. In DNA, the CDR3 is TGTGCCAGCACCCACGGTGGGGTAGAAGCTTTCTTT.

This clone was seen just once. J is TRBJ1-2 and V is TRBV6-5; TRBD1 agrees at 10 bases. Trimming removed 1 base from V and 8 bases from J; junction bases left unmatched: 7. The CDR3 length is 15 residues. Germline values: CDR1 MNHEY, CDR2 SVGAGI. CDR3 amino acids: CASSYLTGTGDGYTF. The CDR3 coding sequence is TGTGCCAGCAGTTACTTAACCGGGACAGGGGACGGCTACACCTTC.

The chain links TRBV2 to TRBJ1-6, with D hard to call. Germline CDR1 and CDR2: SNHLY and FYNNEI. The V gene lost 1 base and the J gene lost 7 bases, with 14 bases spanning the gap. This CDR3 is 16 amino acids long. The CDR3 sequence is CASSEVPAALNSPLHF. The CDR3 nucleotides are TGTGCCAGCAGTGAAGTCCCGGCCGCGCTCAATTCACCCCTCCACTTT.